Shown below are 28 T cell receptor beta chains from a single sample sequenced in a study of CD8+ T cells in alopecia areata. Stated time point: mouse skin 6 weeks after grafting, around onset of hair loss. Extraction of RNA preceded its reverse transcription into cDNA, which served as the sequencing template. Clones were read by immunoSEQ multiplex PCR, and TCRdb kept only the in-frame ones, dropping some. The sample yields approximately 5,400 clones, without any singletons. The starting material was skin, obtained at week 6. These receptors were collected from a C3H/HeJ mouse with alopecia areata. Strain haplotype (MHC): H2-k.

This clone has a count of ten or more. Genes here carry mouse names. Read data end 4 residues before the CDR3 end; the end is taken from the germline J gene. The gene calls are TRBV5 and TRBJ2-2; unclear D gene. The CDR3 runs to 16 residues. CDR1 and CDR2 (germline): LGHNA, YNLKQL (reference sequence). With 0 bases removed from V and 1 base from J, the gap between germline ends came to 9 bases. The part of the CDR3 DNA that was read is TGTGCCAGCAGCCAAGATCTTACAGAAAACACCGGG. It is translated as CASSQDLTENTG. The CDR3 reads in full as CASSQDLTENTGQLYF.

Details on this clone: Gene names denote mouse genes. The read gets to within 4 residues of the CDR3 end, and the germline J gene fills in the rest. The V gene is TRBV19, the J gene TRBJ1-1, with 7 positions matching TRBD1. Germline CDR1 reads FNHDT; CDR2 reads SITEND (reference sequence). This CDR3 region has 11 residues. This chain's CDR3 is CASRTGTEVFF. The part of the CDR3 DNA that was read is TGTGCCAGCAGGACAGGGACA. The variable domain in full, completed from reference TRBV19 and TRBJ1-1, reads GGIITQTPKFLIGQEGQKLTLKCQQNFNHDTMYWYRQDSGKGLRLIYYSITENDLQKGDLSEGYDASREKKSSFSLTVTSAQKNEMAVFLCASRTGTEVFFGKGTRLTVV.

As regards this clone: The gene names here belong to mouse. The sequenced part of the CDR3 DNA is TGTGCCTGGAGTCCCGGGACTGGGGAGTAT. Translated, it gives CAWSPGTGEY. The full CDR3 sequence reads CAWSPGTGEYEQYF. V gene TRBV31 combines with J gene TRBJ2-7; 10 bases map to TRBD2. The read ends 4 residues shy of where the CDR3 ends; the end is completed using the germline J gene. The CDR3 sequence is 14 residues long. Germline CDR1 reads GKSSPN; CDR2 reads SITVG.

This clone was counted many times. Gene names are the mouse ones. The read terminates 3 residues ahead of where the CDR3 ends, so the germline J gene completes it. This chain connects TRBV13-3 to TRBJ1-6, with a tentative D call TRBD1 (5 bases). TRBJ1-6 is an ORF, with its function uncertain. The CDR3 is 14 residues long. Looked up from germline, CDR1 is NNHDY and CDR2 is SYVADS. V lost 1 base, J lost 6 bases, and 8 bases lay in between. Here the CDR3 reads CASSDIRANSPLYF. The covered CDR3 bases are TGTGCCAGCAGTGATATCAGGGCTAATTCGCCC.

This clone was counted only a few times. Gene names and germline match the mouse. The read gets to within 4 residues of the CDR3 end, and the germline J gene fills in the rest. The chain uses TRBV13-3 and TRBJ1-2; 10 nucleotides agree with TRBD1. This CDR3 region has 15 residues. CDR1 is NNHDY, CDR2 SYVADS, per germline. The V and J ends lost 3 bases and 2 bases, in that order; junction bases with no gene match: 4. The DNA read from the CDR3 is TGTGCCAGCAGTGGTCCGGGACAGGGGAACTCC. This translates into CASSGPGQGNS. The whole CDR3 is CASSGPGQGNSDYTF.

This clone appeared a few times. The genes and germline here are from mouse. CDR3 amino acids: CASSMTGGTAETLYF. The sequenced CDR3 bases are TGTGCCAGCAGTATGACAGGGGGCACTGCAGAA. The J gene is TRBJ2-3, the V gene TRBV19; 10 nucleotides align to TRBD1. The read falls 4 residues short of the CDR3 end, and the missing part is taken from the germline J gene. The CDR3 is 15 residues long. V dropped 2 bases and J dropped 2; count of bases not matched to a gene: 2. Germline V lookup: CDR1 FNHDT, CDR2 SITEND (reference sequence).

There are a few counts of this clone. Gene names and germline refer to mouse. The read comes to an end 4 residues before the CDR3 does, leaving the germline J gene to fill in the end. The V gene is TRBV13-2, the J gene TRBJ2-5; 8 bases match TRBD2. The germline V gene encodes CDR1 NNHNN and CDR2 SYGAGS (reference sequence). The CDR3 extends over 13 amino acids. V trimming: 4 bases; J trimming: 3 bases; junction bases outside the gene matches: 1. CDR3 DNA, as far as it was read: TGTGCCAGCGGTAGACTGGGGCAAGAC. This gives the protein CASGRLGQD. The whole CDR3 sequence is CASGRLGQDTQYF.

This clone has at least ten counts. Mouse names are used for the genes. The read terminates 4 residues ahead of where the CDR3 ends, so the germline J gene completes it. The chain employs TRBV13-1 and TRBJ2-2; 9 positions match TRBD2. The germline V gene has CDR1 NSHNY and CDR2 SYGAGN. This CDR3 is built from 17 residues. Unmatched junction bases numbered 5, after V lost 2 bases and J lost 0 bases. CDR3 DNA, as far as it was read: TGTGCCAGCAGTGACCCTGGACTGGGGACAAACACCGGG. It yields the protein CASSDPGLGTNTG. The entire CDR3 protein is CASSDPGLGTNTGQLYF.

In this sample, this clone turned up a few times. Gene names and germline match the mouse. The observed sequence ends 4 residues before the CDR3 terminus, with the missing tail filled in from the germline J gene. The chain is built from TRBV13-1 and TRBJ2-2; 7 positions agree with TRBD1. From germline, CDR1 is NSHNY and CDR2 SYGAGN. The CDR3 consists of 15 residues. J gave up 1 base and V 0 bases, and 0 bases lay outside the gene matches. The part of the CDR3 DNA that was read is TGTGCCAGCAGTGATGACAGGGGAAACACCGGG. Its protein is CASSDDRGNTG. The complete CDR3 sequence is CASSDDRGNTGQLYF.

In regard to this clone: Each gene name is a mouse one. Incomplete CDR3 DNA: TGTGCTAGCAGTGAGACTGGGGACTCCTAT. Its protein is CASSETGDSY. The complete CDR3 sequence is CASSETGDSYEQYF. The chain employs TRBV17 and TRBJ2-7, with 8 bases that match TRBD2. The CDR3 is cut off 4 residues early in the read; its end comes from the germline J gene. Germline V gives CDR1 MNHDT, CDR2 YYDKIL. The CDR3 runs 14 residues. V lost 5 bases to trimming and J lost 0 bases; unmatched junction nucleotides: 3.

This clone turned up a few times. Gene names follow the mouse nomenclature. The read gets to within 4 residues of the CDR3 end, and the germline J gene fills in the rest. The J gene is TRBJ2-1, the V gene TRBV13-3; 12 nucleotides line up with TRBD2. The V and J ends lost 3 bases and 1 base, in that order; junction bases with no gene match: 2. The length of the CDR3 is 16 residues. The germline V gene has CDR1 NNHDY and CDR2 SYVADS. Incomplete CDR3 DNA: TGTGCCAGCAGTGTCGACTGGGGGGGCAACTATGCT. This encodes CASSVDWGGNYA. The full CDR3 protein reads CASSVDWGGNYAEQFF.

About this clone itself: Genes and germline come from the mouse. The read terminates 4 residues before the CDR3 end, so the remaining end is supplied by the germline J gene. The V gene is TRBV5, the J gene TRBJ2-5; 9 positions agree with TRBD1. The CDR3 length is 15 residues. Germline CDR1 and CDR2: LGHNA and YNLKQL (reference sequence). CDR3 protein: CASSPPGQGKDTQYF. Incomplete CDR3 DNA: TGTGCCAGCAGCCCCCCGGGACAGGGAAAAGAC.

In this sample, this clone turned up many times. Here the gene names and germline are mouse. The CDR3 bases that were read are TGTGCCAGCAGTGATGAGGGGGACTCCTAT. This encodes CASSDEGDSY. The whole CDR3 is CASSDEGDSYEQYF. The chain has TRBV13-1 and TRBJ2-7; D is possibly TRBD1 (6 bases). The read finishes 4 residues shy of the CDR3 end, and the germline J gene is used to complete it. With 0 bases removed from V and 0 bases from J, the gap between germline ends came to 7 bases. From germline, CDR1 is NSHNY and CDR2 SYGAGN. This CDR3 spans 14 amino acids.

This clone was seen a few times. Gene names and germline match the mouse. From the germline J gene comes the end of the CDR3, since the read stops 4 residues before it. The chain combines TRBV13-2 with TRBJ2-4, with TRBD2 matching 7 bases. This CDR3 has 16 residues. After removal of 0 bases from V and 0 bases from J, the junction contained 4 bases not matched to a gene. CDR1 NNHNN and CDR2 SYGAGS come from the germline V gene (reference sequence). Here the CDR3 reads CASGDVGGTSQNTLYF. The covered CDR3 bases are TGTGCCAGCGGTGATGTTGGGGGGACTAGTCAAAAC.

This clone was counted at least ten times. These gene names are mouse names. Sequencing ends 4 residues short of the CDR3 end; the germline J gene provides the rest. The rearrangement joins TRBV1 to TRBJ2-7; 10 positions agree with TRBD2. There are 15 residues in the CDR3. With 3 bases clipped from V and 3 bases from J, the junction kept 5 bases outside the gene matches. CDR1 and CDR2 from the germline V gene are NSQYPW and LRSPGD (reference sequence). CDR3 amino acids: CTCSARDWGVYEQYF. Partial CDR3 DNA: TGCACCTGCAGTGCTCGTGACTGGGGGGTCTAT.

A note on this clone: The listed genes are named as in mouse. The CDR3 end is not reached by the read, which stops 4 residues before it; the germline J gene fills it in. The V and J genes are TRBV19 and TRBJ2-7; 7 bases match TRBD1. The V gene's germline CDR1 is FNHDT and CDR2 SITEND (reference sequence). The length of the CDR3 is 13 residues. The covered CDR3 bases are TGTGCCAGCAGTGTCGGGACAGCATAT. Its protein product is CASSVGTAY. The whole CDR3 protein is CASSVGTAYEQYF.

This clone was seen a handful of times. Gene names refer to mouse genes. The CDR3 end lies 4 residues beyond the end of the read and is filled in from the germline J gene. The chain employs TRBV1 and TRBJ2-4; 8 bases map to TRBD1. Germline lookup yields CDR1 NSQYPW and CDR2 LRSPGD (reference sequence). This CDR3 has 14 amino acids. Incomplete CDR3 DNA: TGCACCTGCAGTGCCCCAGGGGGCGCAAAC. Protein sequence: CTCSAPGGAN. The complete CDR3 sequence is CTCSAPGGANTLYF.

Notes on this clone: Gene names and germline match the mouse. The sequenced fragment ends 4 residues before the CDR3 boundary, so the rest is inferred from the germline J gene. The gene calls are TRBV13-3 and TRBJ2-1, with TRBD2 matching over 7 bases. Germline CDR1 is NNHDY and CDR2 is SYVADS. V lost 0 bases and J lost 3; bases outside the gene matches: 3. This CDR3 is 15 amino acids long. The sequenced CDR3 bases are TGTGCCAGCAGTGATGCTCCTGGGGGCTATGCT. The encoded protein is CASSDAPGGYA. The entire CDR3 protein is CASSDAPGGYAEQFF.

About this clone: Mouse names are used for the genes. The read terminates 4 residues before the CDR3 end, so the remaining end is supplied by the germline J gene. The chain has TRBV19 and TRBJ2-1; 9 bases fit TRBD2. V trimming: 5 bases; J trimming: 3 bases; junction bases outside the gene matches: 3. Germline CDR1 is FNHDT and CDR2 is SITEND (reference sequence). This CDR3 contains 14 residues. This CDR3 is CASSRTGVYAEQFF. The sequenced part of the CDR3 DNA is TGTGCCAGCAGCAGGACTGGGGTCTATGCT.

In the case of this clone: The gene names here belong to mouse. The read gets to within 4 residues of the CDR3 end, and the germline J gene fills in the rest. The rearrangement links TRBV13-3 to TRBJ2-4; unclear D gene. Germline V gene data show CDR1 as NNHDY and CDR2 as SYVADS. The CDR3 totals 14 residues. The ends were cut back, 0 bases at V and 0 bases at J, with 5 bases in the middle. The CDR3: CASSDVGSQNTLYF. The covered CDR3 bases are TGTGCCAGCAGTGATGTGGGTAGTCAAAAC.

This clone has just a few counts. The genes are named according to mouse. From the germline J gene comes the end of the CDR3, since the read stops 4 residues before it. This chain links TRBV5 with TRBJ2-2; D call uncertain. CDR1 is LGHNA, CDR2 YNLKQL, per germline (reference sequence). This CDR3 contains 16 residues. Between the trimmed V and J ends, which lost 0 bases and 0 bases, there was a span of 8 bases. This chain's CDR3 is CASSQERHTNTGQLYF. The sequenced CDR3 bases are TGTGCCAGCAGCCAAGAGAGACACACAAACACCGGG.

This clone has only a few counts. Mouse names are used for the genes. The CDR3 end falls 4 residues outside the read, so it is completed with the germline J gene. The chain joins TRBV4 to TRBJ2-4; 10 positions match TRBD2. The V gene's germline CDR1 is LGHDT and CDR2 YNNKQL (reference sequence). Losses at the gene ends were 4 bases for V and 2 bases for J; bases not matched to a gene: 9. This CDR3 is built from 17 residues. The CDR3 bases that were read are TGTGCCAGCAGCTCTCCTGGGGGGGCGCCGGTTCAAAAC. The encoded protein is CASSSPGGAPVQN. The whole CDR3 sequence is CASSSPGGAPVQNTLYF.

Notes on this clone: Gene names are mouse gene names. The read terminates 4 residues before the CDR3 end, so the remaining end is supplied by the germline J gene. The V gene is TRBV5, the J gene TRBJ2-5; TRBD1 agrees at 9 bases. The CDR3 sequence is 14 residues long. Germline CDR1 and CDR2: LGHNA and YNLKQL (reference sequence). The CDR3 DNA, read in part, is TGTGCCAGCAGCCCCCGGGACAGGGAAGAC. Translated, it gives CASSPRDRED. The CDR3 as a whole reads CASSPRDREDTQYF.

At least ten counts were recorded for this clone. Gene names and germline refer to mouse. From the germline J gene comes the end of the CDR3, since the read stops 4 residues before it. This chain links TRBV1 with TRBJ1-1; tentative D call: TRBD1 (5 bases). The CDR3 has 13 amino acids. CDR1 is NSQYPW and CDR2 is LRSPGD in the germline V gene (reference sequence). With 4 bases removed from V and 0 bases from J, the gap between germline ends came to 6 bases. The CDR3 region is CTCSGTTNTEVFF. CDR3 DNA, as far as it was read: TGCACCTGCAGTGGGACAACAAACACA.

This clone has at least ten counts. Mouse gene names and germline throughout. The read ends 4 residues shy of where the CDR3 ends; the end is completed using the germline J gene. The chain employs TRBV19 and TRBJ2-1, with D possibly TRBD1 on 6 matching bases. The CDR3 contains 14 residues. Germline values: CDR1 FNHDT, CDR2 SITEND (reference sequence). V was trimmed by 0 bases and J by 5 bases, leaving 9 bases between them. The CDR3 region is CASSIGRGDAEQFF. CDR3 DNA, as far as it was read: TGTGCCAGCAGTATAGGCAGGGGAGATGCT.

This clone appeared many times. Any gene name here is a mouse gene name. From the germline J gene comes the end of the CDR3, since the read stops 4 residues before it. This sample also contains other DNA sequences that code for the same CDR3. The V gene is TRBV13-2, the J gene TRBJ2-3, with D possibly TRBD2 on 5 matching bases. The V end was cut by 5 bases, the J end by 0 bases, with 7 bases between. This CDR3 is built from 13 residues. Germline V gives CDR1 NNHNN, CDR2 SYGAGS (reference sequence). Incomplete CDR3 DNA: TGTGCCAGCGGCCTGGGTAGTGCAGAA. It codes for CASGLGSAE. The full CDR3 sequence reads CASGLGSAETLYF.

A remark on this clone: The gene symbols are mouse symbols. The missing CDR3 end, 4 residues past where the read stops, is filled in from the germline J gene. The chain has TRBV13-2 and TRBJ2-4, with TRBD2 matching 9 bases. The CDR3 runs 15 residues. Germline CDR1 and CDR2: NNHNN and SYGAGS (reference sequence). This CDR3 reads CASGDAVLGGNTLYF. The part of the CDR3 DNA that was read is TGTGCCAGCGGTGATGCGGTCCTGGGGGGGAAC.

This clone was detected many times. Genes and germline come from the mouse. The DNA ends 4 residues before the CDR3 does, and the rest of the CDR3 is filled in from the germline J gene. The chain couples TRBV19 to TRBJ1-1; 9 nucleotides agree with TRBD1. Germline CDR1 FNHDT, CDR2 SITEND (reference sequence). This CDR3 comprises 14 residues. V lost 4 bases, J lost 0 bases, and 1 base stayed unmatched. The DNA read from the CDR3 is TGTGCCAGCAGTCGACAGGGGGCAAACACA. As protein: CASSRQGANT. The entire CDR3 sequence reads CASSRQGANTEVFF. Combining the CDR3 with reference TRBV19 and TRBJ1-1 gives the whole variable domain GGIITQTPKFLIGQEGQKLTLKCQQNFNHDTMYWYRQDSGKGLRLIYYSITENDLQKGDLSEGYDASREKKSSFSLTVTSAQKNEMAVFLCASSRQGANTEVFFGKGTRLTVV.